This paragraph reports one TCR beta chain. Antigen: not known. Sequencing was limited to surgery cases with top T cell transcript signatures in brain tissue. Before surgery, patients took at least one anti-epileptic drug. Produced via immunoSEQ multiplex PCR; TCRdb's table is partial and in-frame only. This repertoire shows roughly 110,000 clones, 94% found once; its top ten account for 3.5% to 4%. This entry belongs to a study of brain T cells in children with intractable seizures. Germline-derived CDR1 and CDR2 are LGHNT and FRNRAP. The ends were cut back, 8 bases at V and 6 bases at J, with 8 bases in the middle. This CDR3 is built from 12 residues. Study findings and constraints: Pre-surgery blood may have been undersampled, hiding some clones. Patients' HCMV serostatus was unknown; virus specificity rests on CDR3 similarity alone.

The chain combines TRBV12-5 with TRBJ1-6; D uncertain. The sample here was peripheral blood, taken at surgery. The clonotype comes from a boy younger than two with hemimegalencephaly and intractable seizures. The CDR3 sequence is CASSHGNSPLHF. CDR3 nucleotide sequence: TGTGCTAGTAGTCATGGTAATTCACCCCTCCACTTT. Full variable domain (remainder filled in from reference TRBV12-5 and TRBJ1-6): DARVTQTPRHKVTEMGQEVTMRCQPILGHNTVFWYRQTMMQGLELLAYFRNRAPLDDSGMPKDRFSAEMPDATLATLKIQPSEPRDSAVYFCASSHGNSPLHFGNGTRLTVT.